This TCR beta chain was identified during a study of blood T cell repertoires in COVID-19. TCRdb's table, derived via immunoSEQ multiplex PCR, lists solely in-frame clones and lacks some. The sample records about 320,000 clones, roughly 85% being singletons. The CDR3 is 13 residues long. Trimming pared 7 bases from V and 0 bases from J, leaving 12 bases between. The V gene's germline CDR1 is SQVTM and CDR2 ANQGSEA. The TCR originated in a human donor in a cohort sampled during active COVID-19. Sequencing was done on a sample of peripheral blood. The chain employs TRBV29-1 and TRBJ1-1, with D perhaps TRBD1 (6 bases). DNA of the CDR3: TGCAGCGCCGACAGGCAGATGAACACTGAAGCTTTCTTT. This codes for CSADRQMNTEAFF.